This T cell receptor (beta chain) derives from a study of early T cells in non-severe SARS-CoV-2 infection. Looking at the study overall: Unsorted whole blood bulk RNA was sequenced, with unpaired chains.

Individual cDNA molecules each received unique molecular identifiers attached to them. TCRdb redid the calling of the 5' RACE reads with MiXCR, one entry per CDR3 protein. The sample holds 65,000 to 95,000 distinct CDR3 sequences; less than 15% are singletons and the top ten take roughly 16%. Study-level results: CD4 and private specificities were missed by VDJdb matching, which favored anti-spike CD8 responses.

CDR1 DFQATT and CDR2 SNEGSKA come from the germline V gene (reference sequence). Trimming took 1 base from V and 0 from J, leaving 13 bases between them. The CDR3 extends over 15 amino acids. On this clonotype: The target antigen is unknown.

V gene TRBV20-1 combines with J gene TRBJ2-7, with D unresolved. The clonotype was recovered from an adult who was a healthcare worker with PCR-confirmed SARS-CoV-2 infection or an uninfected control (not recorded which). The donor label of this sample is uncertain. The sample was whole blood, taken at baseline. The CDR3 region is CSARAPRQASYEQYF. The CDR3 coding sequence is TGCAGTGCTAGAGCTCCCCGGCAGGCCTCCTACGAGCAGTACTTC.